What follows are 27 T cell receptor beta chains derived from one specimen sequenced in a study of OX40 agonist ivuxolimab in advanced cancers. Profiling relied on immunoSEQ multiplex PCR, and the TCRdb table lists in-frame clones only, not all of them. The sample carries some 110,000 clones, 80% to 95% recorded once. The source was CD4+ or CD8+ T cells sorted from blood, collected in a trial of the OX40 agonist ivuxolimab. The receptors here all came from an adult with an advanced solid tumor such as melanoma, head and neck, liver or kidney cancer.

This sequence joins TRBV5-1 and TRBJ1-4; 7 bases line up with TRBD1. V was clipped by 0 bases and J by 8 bases; unmatched bases: 4. This CDR3 is 14 amino acids long. From germline, CDR1 is SGHRS and CDR2 YFSETQ. The DNA for the CDR3 is TGCGCCAGCAGCTTGGGGACAGGTGCCGAAAAACTGTTTTTT. This codes for CASSLGTGAEKLFF.

The chain combines TRBV6-5 with TRBJ1-2, with D possibly matching TRBD1 (5 bases). In germline, CDR1 is MNHEY, CDR2 SVGAGI. This CDR3 spans 12 amino acids. V was cut by 6 bases and J by 8 bases, with 13 bases left in between. The chain's CDR3 is CASSPFGDGYTF. CDR3 coding DNA: TGTGCCAGCAGCCCCTTCGGGGACGGCTACACCTTC.

The rearrangement uses TRBV25-1 and TRBJ1-1; 9 bases fit TRBD1. Germline CDR1 MGHDK, CDR2 SYGVNS. The CDR3 consists of 15 residues. V shed 4 bases, J shed 0 bases, and the junction held 3 bases outside the gene matches. The CDR3 nucleotides are TGTGCCAGCAGTGGGACAGGGGCCCTGAACACTGAAGCTTTCTTT. Protein product: CASSGTGALNTEAFF.

V and J are TRBV27 and TRBJ1-1, with 9 bases aligning to TRBD1. Germline loops: CDR1 MNHEY, CDR2 SMNVEV (reference sequence). Germline trimming cut 6 bases from V and 1 base from J; bases unmatched to any gene: 9. The CDR3 sequence is 16 residues long. The CDR3: CASRRDRAPRNTEAFF. DNA for the CDR3: TGTGCCAGCAGACGGGACAGGGCGCCTCGGAACACTGAAGCTTTCTTT.

V and J are TRBV18 and TRBJ1-2; TRBD1 agrees at 8 bases. The germline CDR1 and CDR2 sequences are KGHSH and LQKENI. The CDR3 contains 15 residues. Trimming cost V 4 bases and J 4 bases; bases outside gene matches: 8. The CDR3 loop reads CASSQQGDVGYGYTF. The CDR3 nucleotides are TGTGCCAGCTCACAACAGGGGGACGTGGGCTATGGCTACACCTTC.

The gene calls are TRBV5-6 and TRBJ1-1; 7 bases agree with TRBD1. There are 16 residues in the CDR3. V dropped 0 bases and J dropped 4; count of bases not matched to a gene: 9. From germline, CDR1 is SGHDT and CDR2 YYEEEE. The CDR3 coding sequence is TGTGCCAGCAGCTTGGAAGTAAACAGGGGAATCACTGAAGCTTTCTTT. Its protein product is CASSLEVNRGITEAFF.

The rearrangement joins TRBV2 to TRBJ2-5; tentatively, D is TRBD1 (6 bases). V lost 4 bases to trimming and J lost 1 base, with 13 bases between them. Germline assignment: CDR1 SNHLY and CDR2 FYNNEI. The CDR3 runs to 15 residues. The CDR3 coding sequence is TGTGCCAGCAGTGTGGACAGAACCCTCCAAGAGACCCAGTACTTC. It is translated as CASSVDRTLQETQYF.

The chain couples TRBV29-1 to TRBJ1-1; 8 bases align to TRBD1. This CDR3 has 12 amino acids. The germline gives CDR1 SQVTM, CDR2 ANQGSEA. Unmatched junction bases numbered 7, after V lost 7 bases and J lost 6 bases. CDR3 region: CSAGQGGAEAFF. The CDR3 DNA is TGCAGCGCTGGACAGGGTGGCGCTGAAGCTTTCTTT. The complete variable domain, with remaining parts taken from reference TRBV29-1 and TRBJ1-1, reads SAVISQKPSRDICQRGTSLTIQCQVDSQVTMMFWYRQQPGQSLTLIATANQGSEATYESGFVIDKFPISRPNLTFSTLTVSNMSPEDSSIYLCSAGQGGAEAFFGQGTRLTVV.

The chain links TRBV11-3 to TRBJ2-1, with 9 bases fitting TRBD1. This CDR3 spans 14 amino acids. The J segment lost 7 bases and the V segment lost 3 bases, leaving 4 bases of the junction unmatched. Per the germline V gene, CDR1 is SGHNT and CDR2 is YENEEA. The CDR3 region has the DNA TGTGCCAGCAGCTTCGCCGGGACAGGGAATGAGCAGTTCTTC. Residues: CASSFAGTGNEQFF. Combining the CDR3 with reference TRBV11-3 and TRBJ2-1 gives the whole variable domain EAGVVQSPRYKIIEKKQPVAFWCNPISGHNTLYWYLQNLGQGPELLIRYENEEAVDDSQLPKDRFSAERLKGVDSTLKIQPAELGDSAVYLCASSFAGTGNEQFFGPGTRLTVL.

This clone was recorded only once. This chain links TRBV27 with TRBJ2-4; possibly TRBD1 for D (6 bases). V lost 2 bases to trimming and J lost 7 bases, with 9 bases between them. The germline gives CDR1 MNHEY, CDR2 SMNVEV (reference sequence). The CDR3 has 13 residues. CDR3 protein: CASSLPGENIQYF. The CDR3 DNA follows: TGTGCCAGCAGTTTACCAGGGGAGAACATTCAGTACTTC.

The CDR3 loop reads CASSLGGGLAGVHGELFF. As DNA, the CDR3 is TGTGCCAGCAGCTTGGGAGGGGGACTAGCGGGAGTCCACGGGGAGCTGTTTTTT. J is TRBJ2-2 and V is TRBV5-5, with TRBD2 matching over 14 bases. Germline-derived CDR1 and CDR2 are SGHKS and YYEKEE (reference sequence). This CDR3 region has 18 residues. The ends lost 0 bases at V and 7 bases at J; junction bases unmatched: 8.

The rearrangement links TRBV25-1 to TRBJ1-2, with unresolved D. The CDR3 spans 16 residues. Germline V lookup: CDR1 MGHDK, CDR2 SYGVNS. V gave up 5 bases and J gave up 2 bases, with 18 bases separating them. The CDR3 spells CASSSLGVLGNYGYTF. DNA of the CDR3: TGTGCCAGCAGTTCTCTTGGGGTCCTGGGGAACTATGGCTACACCTTC.

The chain is built from TRBV5-4 and TRBJ2-3; 10 bases map to TRBD1. The V gene's germline CDR1 is SGHNT and CDR2 YYREEE (reference sequence). Losses at the gene ends were 4 bases for V and 0 bases for J; bases not matched to a gene: 11. This CDR3 is 18 amino acids long. The CDR3 loop is CASSRDRGRGFSTDTQYF. CDR3 in DNA: TGTGCCAGCAGCAGGGACAGGGGCCGGGGATTTAGCACAGATACGCAGTATTTT. The variable domain in full, with the rest retrieved from reference TRBV5-4 and TRBJ2-3, is ETGVTQSPTHLIKTRGQQVTLRCSSQSGHNTVSWYQQALGQGPQFIFQYYREEENGRGNFPPRFSGLQFPNYSSELNVNALELDDSALYLCASSRDRGRGFSTDTQYFGPGTRLTVL.

The rearrangement uses TRBV6-5 and TRBJ2-3; no clear D. Trimming took off 5 bases at V and 1 base at J, with 7 bases between the two ends. Germline loops: CDR1 MNHEY, CDR2 SVGAGI. The CDR3 sequence is 13 residues long. Here the CDR3 reads CASSQAGTDTQYF. CDR3 nucleotides: TGTGCCAGCAGTCAGGCGGGCACAGATACGCAGTATTTT.

The chain employs TRBV9 and TRBJ2-2; D remains unclear. The V end was cut by 0 bases, the J end by 4 bases, with 13 bases between. The germline V gene has CDR1 SGDLS and CDR2 YYNGEE. The CDR3 is made up of 16 amino acids. The CDR3 loop reads CASSVVDSSGTGELFF. DNA of the CDR3: TGTGCCAGCAGCGTAGTGGATAGCTCGGGCACCGGGGAGCTGTTTTTT.

The V call is TRBV10-3, the J call TRBJ1-3; unclear D gene. The CDR3 totals 14 residues. Trimming took off 8 bases at V and 0 bases at J, with 11 bases between the two ends. Looked up from germline, CDR1 is ENHRY and CDR2 is SYGVKD. This chain's CDR3 is CAISSISSGNTIYF. As DNA, the CDR3 is TGTGCCATCTCCTCGATCAGCTCTGGAAACACCATATATTTT.

The chain joins TRBV28 to TRBJ2-1, with 7 bases lining up with TRBD1. Germline CDR1 reads MDHEN; CDR2 reads SYDVKM. The CDR3 has 15 amino acids. V lost 8 bases to trimming and J lost 2 bases; unmatched junction nucleotides: 9. Here the CDR3 DNA reads TGTGCCAGCTACAGGGGACGGGGTCCCTACAATGAGCAGTTCTTC. Its translation is CASYRGRGPYNEQFF.

This clone was recorded once. The chain uses TRBV11-3 and TRBJ2-7, with no clear D. CDR1 SGHNT and CDR2 YENEEA come from the germline V gene. The CDR3 is 13 residues long. Trimming removed 2 bases from V and 7 bases from J, with 12 bases in between. The CDR3 region has the DNA TGTGCCAGCAGCTTATTGTTTGGGTGGGAGCAGTACTTC. Protein sequence: CASSLLFGWEQYF.

This clone was detected a few times. Here the CDR3 reads CASSLTQGANTEAFF. The CDR3 DNA is TGTGCCAGCAGCTTGACACAGGGGGCGAACACTGAAGCTTTCTTT. The V and J genes are TRBV5-8 and TRBJ1-1, with 9 bases fitting TRBD1. The CDR3 covers 15 residues. Germline V gene sequence: CDR1 SGHTS, CDR2 YDEGEE. The ends lost 1 base at V and 1 base at J; junction bases unmatched: 2.

Concerning this clone: Within the sample, other DNA sequences also encode this same CDR3. The chain has TRBV5-1 and TRBJ1-1, with 7 bases lining up with TRBD1. This CDR3 has 14 amino acids. Per the germline V gene, CDR1 is SGHRS and CDR2 is YFSETQ. Trimming at V came to 4 bases and at J to 1 base, leaving 4 bases not matched to a gene. The chain's CDR3 is CASSTGTANTEAFF. DNA for the CDR3: TGCGCCAGCAGCACCGGGACAGCGAACACTGAAGCTTTCTTT.

The chain employs TRBV30 and TRBJ1-3; TRBD1 matches at 10 bases. V gave up 2 bases and J gave up 4 bases; unmatched junction bases: 2. The germline V gene encodes CDR1 GTSNPN and CDR2 SVGIG (reference sequence). The CDR3 extends over 14 amino acids. CDR3 sequence (DNA): TGTGCCTGGAGTTGGGACAGGGGAGGAAACACCATATATTTT. Translated: CAWSWDRGGNTIYF.

The chain is built from TRBV6-5 and TRBJ1-2; no reliable D call. V lost 0 bases and J 0 bases, leaving 8 bases between the germline ends. Germline CDR1 reads MNHEY; CDR2 reads SVGAGI. The length of the CDR3 is 15 residues. As DNA, the CDR3 is TGTGCCAGCAGTTACTCGGTCAGAACTAACTATGGCTACACCTTC. Its protein product is CASSYSVRTNYGYTF.

This chain joins TRBV9 and TRBJ2-7; TRBD1 matches 7 bases. V trimming: 2 bases; J trimming: 6 bases; junction bases outside the gene matches: 8. Per the germline V gene, CDR1 is SGDLS and CDR2 is YYNGEE. CDR3 length: 14 amino acids. The CDR3 nucleotides read TGTGCCAGCAGCGTCCGACAGGGTTTTGTCGAGCAGTACTTC. This sequence encodes CASSVRQGFVEQYF. Filled out from reference TRBV9 and TRBJ2-7, the complete variable domain reads DSGVTQTPKHLITATGQRVTLRCSPRSGDLSVYWYQQSLDQGLQFLIQYYNGEERAKGNILERFSAQQFPDLHSELNLSSLELGDSALYFCASSVRQGFVEQYFGPGTRLTVT.

The V and J genes are TRBV28 and TRBJ2-5; 11 nucleotides agree with TRBD2. This CDR3 is 16 amino acids long. Per germline, CDR1 MDHEN and CDR2 SYDVKM. V lost 7 bases and J lost 1; bases outside the gene matches: 8. CDR3 sequence reads: CASTPRTSGSQETQYF. The CDR3 DNA reads TGTGCCAGCACCCCAAGAACTAGCGGGAGCCAAGAGACCCAGTACTTC. Looking up the rest from reference TRBV28 and TRBJ2-5 gives the full variable domain: DVKVTQSSRYLVKRTGEKVFLECVQDMDHENMFWYRQDPGLGLRLIYFSYDVKMKEKGDIPEGYSVSREKKERFSLILESASTNQTSMYLCASTPRTSGSQETQYFGPGTRLLVL.

The V gene is TRBV28, the J gene TRBJ1-5; D not certain. This CDR3 is built from 15 residues. The ends were cut back, 4 bases at V and 0 bases at J, with 10 bases in the middle. Per germline, CDR1 MDHEN and CDR2 SYDVKM. CDR3 residues: CASSSDVYSNQPQHF. The CDR3 bases are TGTGCCAGCAGTTCGGATGTCTATAGCAATCAGCCCCAGCATTTT.

This rearrangement joins TRBV10-3 to TRBJ2-7, with 8 nucleotides matching TRBD1. V dropped 6 bases and J dropped 2; count of bases not matched to a gene: 6. The CDR3 totals 14 residues. From germline, CDR1 is ENHRY and CDR2 SYGVKD. CDR3 nucleotide sequence: TGTGCCATCAGCACCGGGACAGGACCCTACGAGCAGTACTTC. Its protein product is CAISTGTGPYEQYF.

V and J are TRBV9 and TRBJ2-5; D not certain. Deletions cut 1 base from V and 2 bases from J, with 6 bases between. The CDR3 is made up of 13 amino acids. Germline V gene sequence: CDR1 SGDLS, CDR2 YYNGEE. As DNA, the CDR3 is TGTGCCAGCAGCGTATACGGGCAAGAGACCCAGTACTTC. Protein sequence: CASSVYGQETQYF.